Given below is one TCR beta chain in context. Its antigen is unidentified. The sample is drawn from a study of cytomegalovirus exposure and HLA in healthy donors. Trimming took off 3 bases at V and 2 bases at J, with 8 bases between the two ends. Germline V gene sequence: CDR1 GTSNPN, CDR2 SVGIG (reference sequence). There are 14 residues in the CDR3. This PCR relied on a set of 60 Vbeta primers and 13 Jbeta primers. The assay was immunoSEQ multiplex PCR, and TCRdb's table has in-frame clones only and misses some. Of approximately 150,000 clones detected, around 76% appear once; the ten largest clones hold around 1.5%. The study, taken as a whole, reports: Most CMV-associated TCR beta chains appeared HLA-restricted in a later analysis. The authors judged a highly shared variant cluster likely a sequencing artifact.

Sample: PBMCs. The source of this sequence is a man between 60 and 70 years old in good health and CMV-seronegative. The chain employs TRBV30 and TRBJ2-6; TRBD1 is a possible D gene (5 bases). The CDR3 DNA is TGTGCCTGGAGAGGGGCCCCTGGGGCCAACGTCCTGACTTTC. Translated: CAWRGAPGANVLTF.